This TCR beta chain was retrieved from a study of Ad26.COV2.S vaccination and SARS-CoV-2 variants. Only one count was recorded for this clone. Its antigen is unidentified. The study, taken as a whole, reports: Post-vaccination breadth of spike-specific CD8+ and CD4+ T cell responses was reportedly substantial.

Profiling relied on immunoSEQ multiplex PCR, and the TCRdb table lists in-frame clones only, not all of them. The sample has approximately 480,000 clones; roughly 87% are singletons. Germline V gene sequence: CDR1 SGHRS, CDR2 YFSETQ. CDR3 length equals 14 residues. V shed 0 bases and J shed 1 base, with 5 bases lying between them. The treatment denotes: some 20 received Ad26.COV2.S at low or high dose, single or two shots; 5 received placebo; per-sample allocation not given. The investigators took samples on day 63 after the first vaccine or placebo injection. The rearrangement links TRBV5-1 to TRBJ2-1; D not certain. The clonotype was recovered from a person between 18 and 65 years old who received the Ad26.COV2.S COVID-19 vaccine or a placebo. The sequenced sample was peripheral blood, obtained in a trial of Ad26.COV2.S vaccine versus placebo. Here the CDR3 reads CASSLVGSYNEQFF. The CDR3 nucleotides read TGCGCCAGCAGCTTGGTCGGTTCCTACAATGAGCAGTTCTTC.